What follows is one TCR beta chain and its context. The CDR3 is 15 amino acids. The V and J ends lost 5 bases and 10 bases, in that order; junction bases with no gene match: 9. Germline V lookup: CDR1 KGHSH, CDR2 LQKENI. Free of recent acute infections or vaccinations, the donors were healthy HIV-negative adults. Partitioning of CD4+ cells yielded a CD45RA+ naive subset and a CD45RA-negative memory subset. The entry originates in a study of shared clonotypes between healthy human individuals. Overall study context: The plates for each donor numbered three CD4 naive, three CD4 memory, two CD8 naive and one CD8 memory.

Profiled with immunoSEQ multiplex PCR; TCRdb holds only in-frame clones, not every one. Of roughly 1,100,000 clones in the sample, around 74% are singletons; the top ten hold roughly 1.4%. The source is a man younger than 35 in good health. This sequence joins TRBV18 and TRBJ1-6; 9 bases agree with TRBD1. Material for sequencing was memory CD4+ T cells sorted from blood. Indicated subset: CD45RA-negative fraction. DNA of the CDR3: TGTGCCAGCTCAAAACAGGGGGCTGAAACCTCACCCCTCCACTTT. Its protein is CASSKQGAETSPLHF.